A single sample gave rise to the 8 T cell receptor beta chains below, sequenced in a study of cytotoxic CD8 clonotypes in ibrutinib-treated CLL. Profiled with immunoSEQ multiplex PCR; TCRdb holds only in-frame clones, not every one. The table lists roughly 180,000 clones, approximately 80% of them singletons, with 3.5% to 5.5% in the top ten. The sequencing used PBMCs, collected after 24 months of ibrutinib treatment. The receptor set was obtained from a human donor with chronic lymphocytic leukemia.

J is TRBJ2-3 and V is TRBV7-8; 12 nucleotides match TRBD2. Trimming removed 5 bases from V and 6 bases from J; junction bases left unmatched: 9. The CDR3 has 16 residues. CDR1 and CDR2 (germline): SGHVS, FQNEAQ. Here the CDR3 reads CASSPRTSGDADTQYF. CDR3 DNA: TGTGCCAGCAGCCCCCGGACTAGCGGGGACGCCGATACGCAGTATTTT. The full variable domain, its missing parts supplied by reference TRBV7-8 and TRBJ2-3, is GAGVSQSPRYKVAKRGQDVALRCDPISGHVSLFWYQQALGQGPEFLTYFQNEAQLDKSGLPSDRFFAERPEGSVSTLKIQRTQQEDSAVYLCASSPRTSGDADTQYFGPGTRLTVL.

This sequence joins TRBV7-2 and TRBJ1-1; D might be TRBD1 (6 bases). Deletions cut 6 bases from V and 4 bases from J, with 15 bases between. The CDR3 extends over 14 amino acids. The germline V gene has CDR1 SGHTA and CDR2 FQGNSA. The CDR3 nucleotides read TGTGCCAGCAGTAAAAACAGGGAGATCACTGAAGCTTTCTTT. Its translation: CASSKNREITEAFF.

About this clone: The same CDR3 also results from other DNA sequences found in this sample. V usage is TRBV5-6 and J usage is TRBJ2-7; D possibly uses TRBD1 or TRBD2 (6 bases each). The germline V and J ends were trimmed by 0 bases and 5 bases, with 12 bases remaining between them. Germline CDR1 reads SGHDT; CDR2 reads YYEEEE. This CDR3 spans 14 amino acids. The CDR3 region is CASSLEGGPHEQYF. The CDR3 DNA is TGTGCCAGCAGCTTGGAAGGGGGGCCCCACGAGCAGTACTTC. The variable domain in full, completed from reference TRBV5-6 and TRBJ2-7, reads DAGVTQSPTHLIKTRGQQVTLRCSPKSGHDTVSWYQQALGQGPQFIFQYYEEEERQRGNFPDRFSGHQFPNYSSELNVNALLLGDSALYLCASSLEGGPHEQYFGPGTRLTVT.

The J gene is TRBJ2-1, the V gene TRBV7-3; 7 positions match TRBD1. The CDR3 loop spans 15 amino acids. The ends lost 3 bases at V and 9 bases at J; junction bases unmatched: 11. Germline CDR1 is SGHTA and CDR2 is FQGTGA. The CDR3 DNA follows: TGTGCCAGCAGCTTCCAGACAGGGAGCGGTGGTGAGCAGTTCTTC. It specifies CASSFQTGSGGEQFF.

The genes are TRBV6-6 and TRBJ1-6; D gene unclear. V shed 0 bases and J shed 9 bases, with 9 bases lying between them. The germline V gene has CDR1 MNHNY and CDR2 SVGAGI (reference sequence). There are 14 residues in the CDR3. CDR3 sequence: CASSYSPPVSPLHF. The CDR3 nucleotides are TGTGCCAGCAGTTACTCGCCTCCCGTTTCACCCCTCCACTTT.

The chain is built from TRBV7-2 and TRBJ1-1; D remains ambiguous. V lost 3 bases to trimming and J lost 0 bases, with 11 bases between them. Germline values: CDR1 SGHTA, CDR2 FQGNSA. The CDR3 runs to 15 residues. The CDR3 protein is CASSFLDRMNTEAFF. The CDR3 DNA reads TGTGCCAGCAGCTTCTTAGACCGTATGAACACTGAAGCTTTCTTT. The full variable domain, with the rest looked up from reference TRBV7-2 and TRBJ1-1, is GAGVSQSPSNKVTEKGKDVELRCDPISGHTALYWYRQSLGQGLEFLIYFQGNSAPDKSGLPSDRFSAERTGGSVSTLTIQRTQQEDSAVYLCASSFLDRMNTEAFFGQGTRLTVV.

CDR3 nucleotides: TGTGCCAGCAGCTTAGTCAGCGGGCCCTACGAGCAGTACTTC. Residues: CASSLVSGPYEQYF. The chain recombines TRBV11-1 with TRBJ2-7; the D gene is possibly TRBD2 (6 bases). Germline CDR1 and CDR2: SGHAT and FQDESV (reference sequence). CDR3 length equals 14 residues. V was cut by 1 base and J by 2 bases, with 9 bases left in between.

The V call is TRBV9, the J call TRBJ2-7; no clear D. Germline V gives CDR1 SGDLS, CDR2 YYNGEE. V lost 6 bases, J lost 0 bases, and 7 bases lay in between. The CDR3 extends over 12 amino acids. CDR3 loop: CASKGDSYEQYF. The CDR3 DNA sequence: TGTGCCAGCAAAGGCGACTCCTACGAGCAGTACTTC.